Each of the 9 T cell receptor beta chains below was sequenced from the same sample in a study of beta chain features in type 1 diabetes. Broader study findings: In every one of the four CD4+ subsets, TCRB CDR3s were moderately but significantly shorter in Type 1 diabetes patients.

Their antigens are not known. Investigators reverse transcribed all isolated RNA, so they sequenced expressed TCRB transcripts. Profiling relied on immunoSEQ multiplex PCR, and the TCRdb table lists in-frame clones only, not all of them. The repertoire has 200,000 to 250,000 clones, roughly 14% of them found once; the top ten carry approximately 0.018%. Sequencing was carried out using naive CD4+ T cells from blood. Receptors were obtained from a man aged 25 to 40 with type 1 diabetes.

This clone was observed a handful of times. The chain carries TRBV4-2 and TRBJ2-1, with D maybe TRBD2 (7 bases). The CDR3 is 14 residues long. The ends were cut back, 1 base at V and 7 bases at J, with 11 bases in the middle. Germline loops: CDR1 LGHNA, CDR2 YNFKEQ. DNA for the CDR3: TGTGCCAGCAGCCAAGCGGAGGGGGGGAATGAGCAGTTCTTC. Translation: CASSQAEGGNEQFF.

The chain couples TRBV4-1 to TRBJ2-5; tentative D call: TRBD1 (5 bases). V dropped 2 bases and J dropped 4 bases, with 20 bases sitting between them. Germline CDR1 and CDR2: MGHRA and YSYEKL. This CDR3 comprises 17 residues. This CDR3 reads CASSQPSQGRVRETQYF. Here the CDR3 DNA reads TGCGCCAGCAGCCAACCGTCGCAGGGTAGAGTCAGAGAGACCCAGTACTTC.

In its sample, this clone was seen a few times. The rearrangement links TRBV4-1 to TRBJ2-2; D possibly corresponds to TRBD2 (6 bases). Between the trimmed V and J ends, which lost 4 bases and 2 bases, there was a span of 11 bases. The CDR3 has 15 amino acids. The germline gives CDR1 MGHRA, CDR2 YSYEKL. CDR3 sequence: CASSPLGSNTGELFF. The CDR3 DNA reads TGCGCCAGCAGCCCTCTCGGGAGTAACACCGGGGAGCTGTTTTTT.

The chain couples TRBV6-1 to TRBJ2-6; D is possibly TRBD1 (6 bases). From germline, CDR1 is MNHNS and CDR2 SASEGT. Trimming removed 8 bases at V and 0 bases at J, with 8 bases between. The CDR3 extends over 14 amino acids. The CDR3 DNA sequence: TGTGCCAGCGTACAGGGCTCTGGGGCCAACGTCCTGACTTTC. This translates into CASVQGSGANVLTF.

This clone was observed a few times. This rearrangement joins TRBV29-1 to TRBJ2-1, with 10 bases fitting TRBD1. Germline CDR1 reads SQVTM; CDR2 reads ANQGSEA. V dropped 4 bases and J dropped 4; count of bases not matched to a gene: 4. This CDR3 spans 14 amino acids. In DNA form, the CDR3 reads TGCAGCGTTGGGACAGGGGGTCTATACAATGAGCAGTTCTTC. Translation gives CSVGTGGLYNEQFF.

The V and J genes are TRBV6-1 and TRBJ2-1; the match to TRBD1 covers 10 bases. Germline assignment: CDR1 MNHNS and CDR2 SASEGT. The CDR3 is 15 residues long. The junction had 6 bases not matched to a gene; V was cut back by 3 bases and J by 7 bases. CDR3 loop: CASSEGQGLGNEQFF. Written as DNA, the CDR3 is TGTGCCAGCAGTGAGGGACAGGGGCTCGGAAATGAGCAGTTCTTC.

This clone was detected only a few times. CDR3 sequence (DNA): TGTGCCAGCAGAAGTGACAGGTTCACTGAAGCTTTCTTT. Translating gives CASRSDRFTEAFF. This chain links TRBV7-9 with TRBJ1-1; D is possibly TRBD1 (6 bases). Trimming left V 6 bases short and J 4 bases short, with 12 bases between. The CDR3 length is 13 residues. Germline V lookup: CDR1 SEHNR, CDR2 FQNEAQ (reference sequence).

This clone was observed a handful of times. The genes are TRBV19 and TRBJ2-3, with 10 bases matching TRBD1. V trimming: 4 bases; J trimming: 8 bases; junction bases outside the gene matches: 12. CDR3 length: 16 amino acids. CDR1 LNHDA and CDR2 SQIVND come from the germline V gene (reference sequence). The CDR3 protein is CASSSGTGVQVATQYF. The CDR3 DNA is TGTGCCAGTAGTAGCGGGACAGGGGTCCAGGTGGCTACGCAGTATTTT.

This clone has a handful of counts. CDR3 residues: CASSQVGGGAYNEQFF. The CDR3 coding sequence is TGCGCCAGCAGCCAAGTGGGCGGGGGGGCGTACAATGAGCAGTTCTTC. The V and J genes are TRBV4-1 and TRBJ2-1; 9 nucleotides agree with TRBD2. The CDR3 sequence is 16 residues long. J lost 4 bases, V lost 1 base, and 5 bases had no gene match. CDR1 and CDR2 from the germline V gene are MGHRA and YSYEKL.